These T cell receptor beta chains were read from a single sample in a study of blood T cell repertoires in COVID-19. Here immunoSEQ multiplex PCR was the method, and the copy in TCRdb shows in-frame clones only, minus some. The sample lists 200,000 to 250,000 clones, around 90% occurring once. Sequenced sample: PBMCs or T cells enriched from blood (not recorded which). These receptors were collected from a man between 45 and 60 years old who had been exposed to COVID-19. Each CDR3 is given with its conserved first and last residue. A D gene is named only where the DNA matches it firmly. Clone sizes are given selectively: once, few, many, or a class where the clone is expanded.

CDR3,DNA,D,J,length,V,size
CASSSDGGRGETQYF,TGCGCCAGCAGCTCCGACGGTGGCAGGGGGGAGACCCAGTACTTC,TRBD1,TRBJ2-5,15,TRBV5-1,-
CASSIKGGNTEAFF,TGTGCCAGCAGCATAAAAGGAGGGAACACTGAAGCTTTCTTT,-,TRBJ1-1,14,TRBV7-3,few
CASSAETLAGGFYNEQFF,TGTGCCAGCAGCGCAGAAACACTAGCGGGGGGGTTCTACAATGAGCAGTTCTTC,TRBD2,TRBJ2-1,18,TRBV9,-
CASTWDSGNTIYF,TGCGCCAGCACTTGGGACAGTGGAAACACCATATATTTT,TRBD1,TRBJ1-3,13,TRBV10-2,few
CASSPQLAVVVNEQFF,TGTGCCAGCAGCCCACAACTAGCGGTAGTGGTGAATGAGCAGTTCTTC,TRBD2,TRBJ2-1,16,TRBV14,-
CAISERGLPMGYGYTF,TGTGCCATCAGTGAGCGCGGGCTTCCAATGGGCTATGGCTACACCTTC,-,TRBJ1-2,16,TRBV10-3,-
CASSPGTGNEQFF,TGTGCCAGCAGTCCAGGGACAGGCAATGAGCAGTTCTTC,TRBD1,TRBJ2-1,13,TRBV12-3/TRBV12-4,-
CASSLVRAGNTIYF,TGTGCCAGCAGCTTAGTCAGGGCAGGAAACACCATATATTTT,-,TRBJ1-3,14,TRBV13,-
CASSLANLVTNEKLFF,TGTGCCAGCAGCTTAGCCAACTTGGTAACTAATGAAAAACTGTTTTTT,-,TRBJ1-4,16,TRBV7-9,few
CASSGNREIYNEQFF,TGTGCCAGCAGCGGCAACAGGGAAATTTACAATGAGCAGTTCTTC,-,TRBJ2-1,15,TRBV9,-
CASRLGLSADTQYF,TGTGCAAGTCGCTTAGGACTGAGCGCAGATACGCAGTATTTT,-,TRBJ2-3,14,TRBV12-2,-
CASSPQQGLPYNEQFF,TGTGCCAGTAGTCCCCAACAGGGATTGCCCTACAATGAGCAGTTCTTC,-,TRBJ2-1,16,TRBV19,-
CASSPGQGGGNQPQHF,TGTGCCAGCTCACCAGGACAGGGAGGAGGCAATCAGCCCCAGCATTTT,TRBD1,TRBJ1-5,16,TRBV18,-
CAISEPLELTSTDTQYF,TGTGCCATCAGTGAACCTCTAGAACTTACTAGCACAGATACGCAGTATTTT,-,TRBJ2-3,17,TRBV10-3,-
CASSLAFRGRNNEQFF,TGTGCCAGCAGCTTAGCTTTTCGCGGGAGAAACAATGAGCAGTTCTTC,TRBD2,TRBJ2-1,16,TRBV11-2,-
CASRLGHRNSTNEKLFF,TGTGCAAGTCGCTTAGGTCACAGGAACTCAACTAATGAAAAACTGTTTTTT,-,TRBJ1-4,17,TRBV12-2,-
CASSLLSVNTEAFF,TGTGCCAGCAGCTTATTATCGGTGAACACTGAAGCTTTCTTT,-,TRBJ1-1,14,TRBV7-3,-
CATSKGLDLYEQYF,TGTGCCACCAGCAAGGGACTGGACCTCTACGAGCAGTACTTC,-,TRBJ2-7,14,TRBV15,once
CASSIRTPDTQYF,TGTGCCAGTAGTATACGGACACCAGATACGCAGTATTTT,-,TRBJ2-3,13,TRBV12-3/TRBV12-4,once
CSASLPRVAEAFF,TGCAGTGCTAGTTTGCCCAGGGTAGCTGAAGCTTTCTTT,-,TRBJ1-1,13,TRBV20-1,few
CASSAGQGGNTIYF,TGTGCCAGCAGCGCGGGACAGGGTGGAAACACCATATATTTT,TRBD1,TRBJ1-3,14,TRBV9,-
CAWATMTGAPIAF,TGTGCCTGGGCGACGATGACAGGGGCTCCCATCGCCTTC,TRBD1,TRBJ1-2,13,TRBV30,-
CASSQDPVMNTEAFF,TGTGCCAGCAGCCAAGATCCGGTTATGAACACTGAAGCTTTCTTT,-,TRBJ1-1,15,TRBV3-1/TRBV3-2,-
CASSPNKYYGYTF,TGTGCCAGCAGCCCGAACAAATACTATGGCTACACCTTC,-,TRBJ1-2,13,TRBV7-2,-
CSVSDTGIRTGELFF,TGCAGCGTTTCCGACACAGGGATAAGAACCGGGGAGCTGTTTTTT,-,TRBJ2-2,15,TRBV29-1,-
CAINPGLAGGSYEQYF,TGTGCCATCAATCCGGGACTAGCGGGGGGATCCTACGAGCAGTACTTC,TRBD2,TRBJ2-7,16,TRBV10-3,once
CASSEGGGALYEQFF,TGTGCCAGCAGTGAAGGCGGGGGGGCCTTATATGAGCAGTTCTTC,TRBD2,TRBJ2-1,15,TRBV2,-
CASSLPQGSPGSYNEQFF,TGCGCCAGCAGCCTCCCACAGGGATCCCCAGGCTCCTACAATGAGCAGTTCTTC,-,TRBJ2-1,18,TRBV4-1,-
CASRASGGNNEQFF,TGTGCCAGCAGGGCTAGCGGGGGGAACAATGAGCAGTTCTTC,TRBD2,TRBJ2-1,14,TRBV7-9,-
CASSQGFSGGNGYGYTF,TGTGCCAGCAGCCAAGGTTTCTCGGGGGGGAATGGCTATGGCTACACCTTC,-,TRBJ1-2,17,TRBV3-1/TRBV3-2,-
CASSLNRDIGGEAFF,TGTGCCAGCAGCTTAAATAGGGACATCGGCGGTGAAGCTTTCTTT,-,TRBJ1-1,15,TRBV11-2,-
CASSFKAPLSTDTQYF,TGCGCCAGCAGTTTCAAAGCCCCGTTGAGCACAGATACGCAGTATTTT,-,TRBJ2-3,16,TRBV5-1,-
CATSRGDRHYGYTF,TGTGCCACCAGCAGAGGGGACAGGCACTATGGCTACACCTTC,TRBD1,TRBJ1-2,14,TRBV15,-
CASSSTGWTYNEQFF,TGCGCCAGCAGCTCGACAGGGTGGACCTACAATGAGCAGTTCTTC,TRBD1,TRBJ2-1,15,TRBV5-1,-
CSVEDGDRGYYGYTF,TGCAGCGTTGAAGATGGGGACAGGGGGTACTATGGCTACACCTTC,TRBD1,TRBJ1-2,15,TRBV29-1,-
CASSNGQRNTIYF,TGTGCCAGCAGCAATGGACAGCGAAACACCATATATTTT,-,TRBJ1-3,13,TRBV11-3,-
CASGPGPRTSGFYTGELFF,TGTGCCAGCGGCCCGGGACCGAGGACTAGCGGCTTCTACACCGGGGAGCTGTTTTTT,TRBD2,TRBJ2-2,19,TRBV5-8,-
CASSLGPPSNQPQHF,TGCGCCAGCAGCTTGGGGCCTCCGAGCAATCAGCCCCAGCATTTT,-,TRBJ1-5,15,TRBV5-1,once
CASSLRDRRAEAFF,TGTGCCAGCAGCTTAAGGGACAGGCGGGCTGAAGCTTTCTTT,TRBD1,TRBJ1-1,14,TRBV7-3,-
CASSFWPSGRAWVNEQFF,TGTGCCAGCAGTTTTTGGCCTAGCGGGAGGGCCTGGGTCAATGAGCAGTTCTTC,TRBD2,TRBJ2-1,18,TRBV28,-
CASSLRGNSPLHF,TGTGCCAGCAGTTTGAGAGGGAATTCACCCCTCCACTTT,-,TRBJ1-6,13,TRBV28,-
CASSTRTGGYTF,TGTGCCAGCAGTACTCGCACAGGGGGCTACACCTTC,-,TRBJ1-2,12,TRBV12-3/TRBV12-4,-
CASIRGASSYNSPLHF,TGTGCCAGCATCAGGGGGGCTAGCTCCTATAATTCACCCCTCCACTTT,TRBD1,TRBJ1-6,16,TRBV28,-
CASSESRELYNSPLHF,TGCGCCAGCAGTGAGTCGAGGGAGTTATATAATTCACCCCTCCACTTT,-,TRBJ1-6,16,TRBV10-1,-
CARSSRGCEQYF,TGTGCCAGAAGCTCCAGGGGTTGCGAGCAGTACTTC,-,TRBJ2-7,12,TRBV5-3,-
CASSTHQGSYGYTF,TGTGCCAGCAGTACTCACCAGGGTAGCTATGGCTACACCTTC,-,TRBJ1-2,14,TRBV28,-
CASSYSRAGFFHF,TGTGCCAGCAGTTACTCGCGGGCGGGATTCTTCCACTTT,-,TRBJ1-6,13,TRBV6-5,-
CASSSRQINEKLFF,TGCGCCAGCAGCTCCAGACAGATTAATGAAAAACTGTTTTTT,-,TRBJ1-4,14,TRBV5-1,-
CASSFDRDGVSFF,TGCGCCAGCAGCTTTGACAGGGATGGGGTTTCTTTCTTT,TRBD1,TRBJ1-1,13,TRBV5-1,-
CASSVRGGTGNTIYF,TGTGCCAGCAGCGTGAGGGGGGGCACTGGAAACACCATATATTTT,-,TRBJ1-3,15,TRBV9,-
CASSLGSGGGNTEAFF,TGTGCTAGCAGCTTAGGTTCAGGAGGAGGGAACACTGAAGCTTTCTTT,-,TRBJ1-1,16,TRBV7-7,-